Sequencing of this T cell receptor (beta chain) was carried out in a study of blood T cell repertoires in COVID-19. Study summary: PBMCs, B-cell-depleted T cells, or T cells were the source of the cDNA or gDNA that made up the material.

Under the authors' procedure: Amplification of reference gene primers was used by the study to estimate nucleated cell counts. TCRdb keeps only in-frame clones here, not all; method: immunoSEQ multiplex PCR. V and J calls and clone size come straight from that table; D and trimming were deduced from the DNA. The sample has about 200,000 clones, around 82% seen once. Germline lookup yields CDR1 LGHDT and CDR2 YNNKEL (reference sequence). Unmatched junction bases numbered 7, after V lost 7 bases and J lost 3 bases. This CDR3 has 14 residues. Sequenced material: peripheral blood. The origin of this receptor is a woman between 65 and 79 years old with acute or convalescent COVID-19. V is TRBV3-1 (or the pseudogene TRBV3-2) and J is TRBJ2-3; 7 nucleotides match TRBD1. The CDR3 DNA reads TGTGCCAGCAAACGACAGGGAGCTACAGATACGCAGTATTTT. It is translated as CASKRQGATDTQYF.